These 24 T cell receptor beta chains share one sample of origin, sequenced in a study of beta chain features in type 1 diabetes. What was sequenced were expressed TCRB transcripts, since all of the isolated RNA had been reverse transcribed. Produced via immunoSEQ multiplex PCR; TCRdb's table is partial and in-frame only. The table has some 240,000 clones, approximately 11% seen once. The source material was central memory CD4+ T cells from blood. These receptors were taken from a young man in good health.

The chain links TRBV29-1 to TRBJ1-3; D is uncertain. This CDR3 spans 12 amino acids. Germline V lookup: CDR1 SQVTM, CDR2 ANQGSEA. The germline V and J ends were trimmed by 7 bases and 0 bases, with 7 bases remaining between them. DNA of the CDR3: TGCAGCGCCGGTGGCTCTGGAAACACCATATATTTT. Its translation is CSAGGSGNTIYF.

This clone was found a few times. V usage is TRBV7-9 and J usage is TRBJ2-1; 9 nucleotides agree with TRBD1. The CDR3 extends over 17 amino acids. The ends lost 2 bases at V and 2 bases at J; junction bases unmatched: 7. CDR1 is SEHNR and CDR2 is FQNEAQ in the germline V gene (reference sequence). The CDR3 loop is CASSLRAGQGPYNEQFF. The CDR3 coding sequence is TGTGCCAGCAGCTTAAGGGCGGGACAGGGCCCCTACAATGAGCAGTTCTTC.

J is TRBJ2-1 and V is TRBV7-9; no reliable D call. Trimming cost V 4 bases and J 7 bases, with 11 bases left between them. CDR1 is SEHNR and CDR2 is FQNEAQ in the germline V gene (reference sequence). The length of the CDR3 is 13 residues. The CDR3 bases are TGTGCCAGCAGCTCCGGACCCGAGAATGAGCAGTTCTTC. Its translation is CASSSGPENEQFF.

This clone was seen only a few times. V is TRBV4-3 and J is TRBJ2-7; a weak D match, TRBD1 (6 bases). The V gene lost 4 bases and the J gene lost 3 bases, with 10 bases spanning the gap. The CDR3 runs to 13 residues. Germline loops: CDR1 LGHNA, CDR2 YSLEER. As DNA, the CDR3 is TGCGCCAGCAGCCCCCGGGACAACTACGAGCAGTACTTC. This sequence encodes CASSPRDNYEQYF.

The CDR3 sequence is CAWGDYSYEQYF. The CDR3 region has the DNA TGTGCCTGGGGGGACTACTCCTACGAGCAGTACTTC. The chain employs TRBV30 and TRBJ2-7; 7 positions match TRBD2. V lost 5 bases, J lost 0 bases, and 1 base stayed unmatched. In germline, CDR1 is GTSNPN, CDR2 SVGIG (reference sequence). This CDR3 region has 12 residues. Variable domain in full (rest from reference TRBV30 and TRBJ2-7): SQTIHQWPATLVQPVGSPLSLECTVEGTSNPNLYWYRQAAGRGLQLLFYSVGIGQISSEVPQNLSASRPQDRQFILSSKKLLLSDSGFYLCAWGDYSYEQYFGPGTRLTVT.

This clone has a handful of counts. V gene TRBV30 combines with J gene TRBJ1-4; D is undetermined. V shed 1 base and J shed 13 bases, with 13 bases lying between them. The CDR3 loop spans 12 amino acids. CDR1 and CDR2 from the germline V gene are GTSNPN and SVGIG (reference sequence). The CDR3 coding sequence is TGTGCCTGGAGTGGGAGACGTAGTCGACTGTTTTTT. Its translation: CAWSGRRSRLFF.

The chain couples TRBV5-1 to TRBJ1-1, with 8 bases matching TRBD1. V dropped 2 bases and J dropped 1; count of bases not matched to a gene: 4. Looked up from germline, CDR1 is SGHRS and CDR2 is YFSETQ. The CDR3 length is 15 residues. The CDR3 sequence is CASSLLGQGNTEAFF. The DNA of the CDR3 is TGCGCCAGCAGCTTATTAGGACAGGGGAACACTGAAGCTTTCTTT.

The J gene is TRBJ1-5, the V gene TRBV23-1; D unresolved. TRBV23-1 falls under the ORF class, with uncertain function. The CDR3 length is 15 residues. V dropped 0 bases and J dropped 7 bases, with 13 bases sitting between them. The CDR3 spells CASSQSRRGHQPQHF. CDR3 sequence (DNA): TGCGCCAGCAGTCAATCACGTAGAGGCCACCAGCCCCAGCATTTT.

This clone showed up just a few times. V usage is TRBV7-9 and J usage is TRBJ2-3, with 10 bases fitting TRBD2. With V trimmed by 4 bases and J by 0 bases, 4 bases remained unmatched. The germline gives CDR1 SEHNR, CDR2 FQNEAQ (reference sequence). This CDR3 contains 16 residues. This chain's CDR3 is CASSSGLAVSTDTQYF. DNA of the CDR3: TGTGCCAGCAGCTCCGGACTAGCGGTTAGCACAGATACGCAGTATTTT.

The chain employs TRBV5-1 and TRBJ2-3; unclear D gene. Trimming took 0 bases from V and 2 from J, leaving 10 bases between them. The CDR3 totals 15 residues. Per germline, CDR1 SGHRS and CDR2 YFSETQ. CDR3 sequence (DNA): TGCGCCAGCAGCTTGGCTCGACAACACACAGATACGCAGTATTTT. The encoded protein is CASSLARQHTDTQYF.

In its sample, this clone was seen a few times. The chain combines TRBV29-1 with TRBJ2-3, with 10 bases aligning to TRBD2. V shed 7 bases and J 5 bases; nucleotides not matched to a gene: 9. The CDR3 sequence is 14 residues long. CDR1 is SQVTM and CDR2 is ANQGSEA in the germline V gene. In DNA, the CDR3 is TGCAGCGGGTCGAGAGCGGGAGGGGGAGATACGCAGTATTTT. Translating gives CSGSRAGGGDTQYF.

The chain uses TRBV6-1 and TRBJ1-1, with TRBD1 matching 9 bases. There are 13 residues in the CDR3. CDR1 is MNHNS and CDR2 is SASEGT in the germline V gene. Trimming at V came to 8 bases and at J to 0 bases, leaving 1 base not matched to a gene. The CDR3 region is CASRDRVNTEAFF. CDR3 bases: TGTGCCAGCCGGGACAGGGTGAACACTGAAGCTTTCTTT.

This clone was counted between two and nine times. V usage is TRBV2 and J usage is TRBJ1-1, with D possibly TRBD1 on 6 matching bases. The CDR3 spans 14 residues. V was shortened by 11 bases and J by 2 bases, with 18 bases between the two germline ends. Per germline, CDR1 SNHLY and CDR2 FYNNEI. The CDR3 loop is CARERTVDNTEAFF. The CDR3 bases are TGTGCCCGAGAGCGGACAGTGGATAACACTGAAGCTTTCTTT.

This sequence joins TRBV2 and TRBJ2-5, with TRBD1 matching 11 bases. The J call is doubtful: the DNA matches TRBJ2-7 better. Germline V CDR1 and CDR2: SNHLY, FYNNEI. The CDR3 runs 15 residues. The CDR3 here is CASSEDRGLRNEQYF. The CDR3, as DNA: TGTGCCAGCAGCGAGGACAGGGGGCTGAGGAACGAGCAGTACTTC.

The chain has TRBV29-1 and TRBJ2-7; TRBD1 matches 11 bases. J lost 5 bases, V lost 7 bases, and 7 bases had no gene match. Germline CDR1 and CDR2: SQVTM and ANQGSEA. CDR3 length equals 13 residues. DNA of the CDR3: TGCAGCGGAAAACGGGACAGGGGGAACGAGCAGTACTTC. It is translated as CSGKRDRGNEQYF.

This chain joins TRBV4-3 and TRBJ1-5; unclear D gene. The CDR3 has 18 residues. Germline V CDR1 and CDR2: LGHNA, YSLEER. The germline V and J ends were trimmed by 1 base and 2 bases, with 18 bases remaining between them. CDR3 bases: TGCGCCAGCAGCCAAGGGACCTACGGGGTCTCGGGCAATCAGCCCCAGCATTTT. This gives the protein CASSQGTYGVSGNQPQHF.

The rearrangement links TRBV29-1 to TRBJ1-1; 7 bases map to TRBD1. This CDR3 is 14 amino acids long. Germline assignment: CDR1 SQVTM and CDR2 ANQGSEA. The trim removed 4 bases at V and 4 bases at J, leaving 9 bases unmatched. CDR3 sequence (DNA): TGCAGCGTTGGAGAGGTGGCAGGGGGCACTGAAGCTTTCTTT. Translation gives CSVGEVAGGTEAFF.

The DNA for the CDR3 is TGTGCCAGCAGCTTACTGGGACTAGCGGGATCCCAAGAGACCCAGTACTTC. It is translated as CASSLLGLAGSQETQYF. The chain couples TRBV7-2 to TRBJ2-5, with TRBD2 matching over 13 bases. There are 17 residues in the CDR3. The germline V gene encodes CDR1 SGHTA and CDR2 FQGNSA. The junction had 4 bases not matched to a gene; V was cut back by 2 bases and J by 1 base.

The CDR3, as DNA: TGTGCCAGCAGCGTAGCGACCTCCTACAATGAGCAGTTCTTC. Translating it yields CASSVATSYNEQFF. The chain recombines TRBV9 with TRBJ2-1, with D unresolved. CDR3 length: 14 amino acids. The germline gives CDR1 SGDLS, CDR2 YYNGEE. The germline V and J ends were trimmed by 0 bases and 0 bases, with 4 bases remaining between them.

This clone was counted only a few times. The chain links TRBV29-1 to TRBJ2-3, with D tentatively TRBD2 (6 bases). Trimming cost V 4 bases and J 5 bases, with 19 bases left between them. The length of the CDR3 is 15 residues. Germline CDR1 and CDR2: SQVTM and ANQGSEA. The chain's CDR3 is CSVVPVGGSGDTQYF. CDR3 in DNA: TGCAGCGTTGTGCCCGTTGGGGGGAGCGGAGATACGCAGTATTTT.

V gene TRBV5-4 combines with J gene TRBJ2-5; 9 bases line up with TRBD2. This CDR3 has 15 amino acids. Germline V gene sequence: CDR1 SGHNT, CDR2 YYREEE (reference sequence). The ends lost 3 bases at V and 1 base at J; junction bases unmatched: 4. This CDR3 is CASSSGTSSQETQYF. In DNA, the CDR3 is TGTGCCAGCAGCTCCGGGACTAGCAGCCAAGAGACCCAGTACTTC.

This clone turned up a few times. The chain combines TRBV30 with TRBJ1-1; D is ambiguous. The length of the CDR3 is 13 residues. V lost 1 base and J lost 5, with 11 bases in between. Germline V CDR1 and CDR2: GTSNPN, SVGIG (reference sequence). CDR3 in DNA: TGTGCCTGGAGTGGACCAGGTGGGACTGAAGCTTTCTTT. Amino acids: CAWSGPGGTEAFF.

This clone was observed at least ten times. The CDR3, as DNA: TGTGCCAGTAGTCCCCGGGGAGGGATAGGGGGCAATGAGCAGTTCTTC. Residues: CASSPRGGIGGNEQFF. The chain carries TRBV19 and TRBJ2-1; D is perhaps TRBD2 (7 bases). The CDR3 is 16 amino acids. Trimming removed 5 bases at V and 6 bases at J, with 20 bases between. From germline, CDR1 is LNHDA and CDR2 SQIVND (reference sequence). Complete variable domain (other parts from reference TRBV19 and TRBJ2-1): DGGITQSPKYLFRKEGQNVTLSCEQNLNHDAMYWYRQDPGQGLRLIYYSQIVNDFQKGDIAEGYSVSREKKESFPLTVTSAQKNPTAFYLCASSPRGGIGGNEQFFGPGTRLTVL.

This clone was detected many times. This chain links TRBV21-1 with TRBJ2-1; the table calls TRBD2, which could not be checked here. TRBV21-1 corresponds to a pseudogene. The CDR3 has 16 amino acids. CDR3 sequence reads: CASSLRTRVSYNEQFF. Written as DNA, the CDR3 is TGTGCCAGCAGCCTCCGGACTAGGGTGTCCTACAATGAGCAGTTCTTC.